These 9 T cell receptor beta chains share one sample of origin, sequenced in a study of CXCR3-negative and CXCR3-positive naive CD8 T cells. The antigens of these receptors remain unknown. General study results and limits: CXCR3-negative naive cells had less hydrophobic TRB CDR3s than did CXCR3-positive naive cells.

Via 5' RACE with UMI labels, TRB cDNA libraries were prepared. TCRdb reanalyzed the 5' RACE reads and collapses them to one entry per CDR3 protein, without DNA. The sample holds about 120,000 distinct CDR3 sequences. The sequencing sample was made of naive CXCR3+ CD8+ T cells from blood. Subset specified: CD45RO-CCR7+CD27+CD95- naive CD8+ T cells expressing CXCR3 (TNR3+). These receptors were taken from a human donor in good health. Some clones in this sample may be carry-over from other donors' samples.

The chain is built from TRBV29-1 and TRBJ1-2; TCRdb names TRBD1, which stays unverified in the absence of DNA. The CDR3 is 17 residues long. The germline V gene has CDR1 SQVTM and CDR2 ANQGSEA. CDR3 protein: CSVDFYPGQLLDYGYTF.

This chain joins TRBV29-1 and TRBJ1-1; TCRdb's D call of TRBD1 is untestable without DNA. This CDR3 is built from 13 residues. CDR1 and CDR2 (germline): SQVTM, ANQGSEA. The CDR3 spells CSVPREGTTEAFF.

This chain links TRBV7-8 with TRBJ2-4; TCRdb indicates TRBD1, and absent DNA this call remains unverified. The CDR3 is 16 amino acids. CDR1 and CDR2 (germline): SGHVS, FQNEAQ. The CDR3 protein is CASSDGGTGGENIQYF.

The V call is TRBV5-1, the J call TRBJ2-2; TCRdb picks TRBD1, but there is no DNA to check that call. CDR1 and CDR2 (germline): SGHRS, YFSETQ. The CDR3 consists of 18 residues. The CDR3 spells CASTIEDRERRDTGELFF.

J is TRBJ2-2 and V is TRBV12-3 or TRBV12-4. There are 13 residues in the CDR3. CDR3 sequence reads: CASRPWVAGELFF.

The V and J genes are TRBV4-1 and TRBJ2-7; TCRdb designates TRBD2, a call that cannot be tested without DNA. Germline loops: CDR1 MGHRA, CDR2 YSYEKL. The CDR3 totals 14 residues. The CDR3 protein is CASSQGPKPYEQYF.

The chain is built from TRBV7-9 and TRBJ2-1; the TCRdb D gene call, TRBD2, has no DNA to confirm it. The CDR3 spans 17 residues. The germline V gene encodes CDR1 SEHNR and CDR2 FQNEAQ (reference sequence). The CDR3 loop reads CASSLGGRQELGNEQFF.

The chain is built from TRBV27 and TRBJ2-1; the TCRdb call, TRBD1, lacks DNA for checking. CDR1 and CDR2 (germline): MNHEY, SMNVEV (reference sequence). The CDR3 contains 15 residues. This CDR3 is CASSLSRGGASEQFF.

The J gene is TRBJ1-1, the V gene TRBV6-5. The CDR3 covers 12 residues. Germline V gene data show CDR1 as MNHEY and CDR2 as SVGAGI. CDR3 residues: CASGLEFTEAFF.